These 5 T cell receptor beta chains were all obtained from the same sample, sequenced in a study of shared clonotypes between healthy human individuals. Assay: immunoSEQ multiplex PCR; the TCRdb copy retains only in-frame clones and omits some. The sample lists roughly 700,000 clones, approximately 79% occurring once. Sequencing used memory CD4+ T cells sorted from blood. As to subset: CD45RA-negative fraction. The receptors come from a woman aged 30 to 39 in good health.

This chain connects TRBV4-2 to TRBJ1-1; D is undetermined. Germline V gene sequence: CDR1 LGHNA, CDR2 YNFKEQ. Between the trimmed V and J ends, which lost 4 bases and 0 bases, there was a span of 12 bases. The CDR3 length is 15 residues. The CDR3 coding sequence is TGTGCCAGCAGCCGCGGCCGGTCCGTGAACACTGAAGCTTTCTTT. Protein sequence: CASSRGRSVNTEAFF.

The sample holds one count of this clone. V and J are TRBV27 and TRBJ1-1, with D possibly TRBD1 on 5 matching bases. The germline CDR1 and CDR2 sequences are MNHEY and SMNVEV (reference sequence). The V gene lost 5 bases and the J gene lost 1 base, with 11 bases spanning the gap. The CDR3 is 14 amino acids. The CDR3 reads CASSHGHPNTEAFF. In DNA, the CDR3 is TGTGCCAGCAGTCATGGACATCCGAACACTGAAGCTTTCTTT.

In its sample, this clone was seen a few times. Here the CDR3 DNA reads TGTGCCAGCAGCCCTACTAGCGGGAAGCAGTATTTT. Amino acid sequence: CASSPTSGKQYF. The rearrangement joins TRBV7-9 to TRBJ2-3; 10 bases align to TRBD2. Germline V gene sequence: CDR1 SEHNR, CDR2 FQNEAQ (reference sequence). The CDR3 extends over 12 amino acids. Trimming took 5 bases from V and 11 from J; bases not matched to a gene: 4.

The chain employs TRBV9 and TRBJ2-3, with D possibly being TRBD2 (5 bases). V was pared by 0 bases and J by 4 bases, with 12 bases between. CDR3 length equals 15 residues. CDR1 SGDLS and CDR2 YYNGEE come from the germline V gene. CDR3 amino acids: CASSVGLTGSDTQYF. The CDR3 coding sequence is TGTGCCAGCAGCGTAGGCCTAACGGGGTCAGATACGCAGTATTTT.

This sequence joins TRBV15 and TRBJ2-1; D is unresolved. The germline V gene has CDR1 LNHNV and CDR2 YYDKDF (reference sequence). CDR3 length equals 14 residues. V was cut by 0 bases and J by 8 bases, with 11 bases left in between. CDR3 coding DNA: TGTGCCACCAGCAGAGAGGGGTGGGCGGATGAGCAGTTCTTC. The encoded protein is CATSREGWADEQFF.